The entry below describes one T cell receptor (beta chain). Antigen: not known. A second 7 to 11 cycle PCR used barcoded and J-beta primers. TCRdb ran MiXCR on the 5' RACE reads and lists one entry per CDR3 protein. The sample includes about 730,000 distinct CDR3 sequences, roughly 43% seen only once; the top ten take 20% to 25%. This specimen belongs to a study of blood T cells in healthy people across ages. Findings of the study overall: Significant beta diversity loss was already apparent by age around 40, declining roughly linearly.

The clonotype originates from a woman aged 60-75 years in good health. Sequenced: blood.

CDR3 protein: CSVDMASGSPYEQYF. CDR3 DNA: TGCAGCGTTGATATGGCTAGCGGGAGCCCCTACGAGCAGTACTTC. The chain is built from TRBV29-1 and TRBJ2-7; 10 bases match TRBD2. The CDR3 extends over 15 amino acids. Losses at the gene ends were 3 bases for V and 2 bases for J; bases not matched to a gene: 7. Per the germline V gene, CDR1 is SQVTM and CDR2 is ANQGSEA.